This entry is about one TCR beta chain. This sample stems from a study of monozygotic twins with inflammatory bowel disease. The germline V gene has CDR1 SGDLS and CDR2 YYNGEE. This CDR3 has 15 residues. TCRdb reprocessed the 5' RACE reads and keeps a single row for each CDR3 protein, giving no DNA. In total, the table holds over 150,000 distinct CDR3 sequences. The material sequenced was blood. This TCR derives from a human donor with ulcerative colitis or Crohn's disease, or a healthy co-twin of an affected twin (not recorded which). This chain uses TRBV9 with TRBJ2-5; TCRdb reports TRBD2, a call that lacks DNA to check it against. This chain's CDR3 is CASSIVAGGAETQYF.